The present T cell receptor (beta chain) was sequenced within a study of cytomegalovirus exposure and HLA in healthy donors. Using immunoSEQ multiplex PCR, the repertoire was profiled, and TCRdb retains in-frame clones only, with some absent. The top ten hold 4% to 5% of the sample, which has about 160,000 clones, approximately 89% seen once. The donors were members of the roughly 120-subject validation cohort (separate from the 666-subject first cohort). A note on this clone: Its antigen is unknown.

General observations from the study: In the 120 validation repertoires, about 94% of cluster scores exceeded 0, per a later analysis.

The specimen was PBMCs. This receptor was taken from a man aged 18 to 35 in good health and CMV-seropositive.

The DNA for the CDR3 is TGTGCCAGCCAACAGGACACTGAAGCTTTCTTT. This codes for CASQQDTEAFF. V and J are TRBV6-5 and TRBJ1-1, with a possible D match to TRBD1 (5 bases). Trimming took off 8 bases at V and 3 bases at J, with 7 bases between the two ends. From germline, CDR1 is MNHEY and CDR2 SVGAGI. The CDR3 is made up of 11 amino acids.